What follows are 22 T cell receptor beta chains derived from one specimen sequenced in a study of T cells in Graves' hyperthyroidism and ophthalmopathy. Amplification yielded TCR beta CDR3 regions, with RNA transcripts as the source. The TCR CDR3 was amplified in a first-round RT-PCR using the HTBI primer set. TCRdb processed the multiplex PCR reads anew with MiXCR; each CDR3 protein has one entry. This sample carries about 250,000 distinct CDR3 sequences, around 25% of them seen once, and the ten largest clones take around 40%. Sequencing was performed on blood. The receptors originated from a woman aged 35 to 49 with Graves' ophthalmopathy.

The chain couples TRBV6-5 to TRBJ2-7, with a weak D call TRBD2 (5 bases). The CDR3 has 15 amino acids. Trimming removed 0 bases at V and 0 bases at J, with 9 bases between. Germline V gene sequence: CDR1 MNHEY, CDR2 SVGAGI. The CDR3 bases are TGTGCCAGCAGTTACTCGAACGGGATCTCCTACGAGCAGTACTTC. Translating gives CASSYSNGISYEQYF.

This clonotype was seen at least ten times. The rearrangement links TRBV12-3 or TRBV12-4 to TRBJ2-7; TRBD2 matches 10 bases. The trim removed 6 bases at V and 8 bases at J, leaving 16 bases unmatched. This CDR3 is built from 16 residues. The CDR3 sequence is CASRPPGTSARVQQYF. In nucleotides, the CDR3 is TGTGCCAGCAGACCCCCCGGGACTAGCGCTCGGGTTCAGCAGTACTTC.

This clonotype appeared many times. The J gene is TRBJ2-2, the V gene TRBV5-1, with TRBD2 matching 7 bases. The CDR3 has 14 amino acids. Germline V gene lookup returns CDR1 SGHRS and CDR2 YFSETQ. Trimming at V came to 0 bases and at J to 6 bases, leaving 2 bases not matched to a gene. CDR3: CASSLGLASGELFF. CDR3 nucleotides: TGCGCCAGCAGCTTGGGACTAGCCTCCGGGGAGCTGTTTTTT.

This clonotype was found many times. This rearrangement joins TRBV28 to TRBJ2-7; TRBD2 agrees at 9 bases. CDR3 size: 13 residues. V trimming: 8 bases; J trimming: 2 bases; junction bases outside the gene matches: 4. Germline CDR1 MDHEN, CDR2 SYDVKM. The CDR3 loop reads CASGLAGPYEQYF. Written as DNA, the CDR3 is TGTGCCAGCGGGCTAGCGGGACCCTACGAGCAGTACTTC.

At least ten counts were recorded for this clonotype. The gene calls are TRBV20-1 and TRBJ2-7, with D unresolved. Germline loops: CDR1 DFQATT, CDR2 SNEGSKA (reference sequence). V was clipped by 3 bases and J by 7 bases, with 10 bases between them. This CDR3 region has 11 residues. CDR3 bases: TGCAGTGCTAGTGGCGCGGAAGAGCAGTACTTC. Translated, it gives CSASGAEEQYF.

In its sample, this clonotype was seen many times. In DNA form, the CDR3 reads TGTGCCAGCAGACCGACAGAGTATAGCAATCAGCCCCAGCATTTT. Residues: CASRPTEYSNQPQHF. This rearrangement joins TRBV6-2 or TRBV6-3 to TRBJ1-5; the D gene is possibly TRBD1 (5 bases). Trimming took 6 bases from V and 0 from J, leaving 12 bases between them. In germline, CDR1 is MNHEY, CDR2 SVGEGT. This CDR3 has 15 residues.

This clonotype has ten or more counts. The V gene is TRBV6-1, the J gene TRBJ1-1, with a weak D call TRBD1 (6 bases). With 4 bases removed from V and 7 bases from J, the gap between germline ends came to 19 bases. The CDR3 has 15 residues. Germline CDR1 and CDR2: MNHNS and SASEGT. CDR3 sequence: CASSVRGRGLFEAFF. CDR3 coding DNA: TGTGCCAGCAGTGTTCGGGGGCGGGGCTTGTTTGAAGCTTTCTTT.

This clonotype was seen ten or more times. J is TRBJ2-5 and V is TRBV29-1, with a weak D call TRBD1 (6 bases). This CDR3 is 13 amino acids long. With 3 bases removed from V and 5 bases from J, the gap between germline ends came to 13 bases. Per the germline V gene, CDR1 is SQVTM and CDR2 is ANQGSEA. The CDR3 sequence is CSVDAGAGETQYF. CDR3 nucleotide sequence: TGCAGCGTTGACGCAGGGGCAGGGGAGACCCAGTACTTC. The whole variable domain, remainder taken from reference TRBV29-1 and TRBJ2-5, is SAVISQKPSRDICQRGTSLTIQCQVDSQVTMMFWYRQQPGQSLTLIATANQGSEATYESGFVIDKFPISRPNLTFSTLTVSNMSPEDSSIYLCSVDAGAGETQYFGPGTRLLVL.

This clonotype has at least ten counts. The V gene is TRBV20-1, the J gene TRBJ2-5; tentatively, D is TRBD1 (6 bases). V shed 6 bases and J shed 4 bases, with 15 bases lying between them. CDR3 length: 13 residues. Per the germline V gene, CDR1 is DFQATT and CDR2 is SNEGSKA (reference sequence). DNA of the CDR3: TGCAGTGCCAGTGGACAGCGCCCAGAGACCCAGTACTTC. Its translation is CSASGQRPETQYF.

In this sample, this clonotype turned up many times. The rearrangement links TRBV30 to TRBJ2-5; D not certain. The germline V gene has CDR1 GTSNPN and CDR2 SVGIG (reference sequence). Between the trimmed V and J ends, which lost 0 bases and 7 bases, there was a span of 12 bases. The CDR3 spans 13 residues. In DNA form, the CDR3 reads TGTGCCTGGAGTGTTAGGAGCGAAGGGACCCAGTACTTC. Translating gives CAWSVRSEGTQYF.

The table lists this clonotype with many counts. The chain joins TRBV28 to TRBJ2-7, with unresolved D. The CDR3 loop spans 13 amino acids. CDR1 is MDHEN and CDR2 is SYDVKM in the germline V gene. V lost 2 bases, J lost 3 bases, and 8 bases lay in between. The CDR3 here is CASSLRPFYEQYF. The DNA of the CDR3 is TGTGCCAGCAGTTTAAGGCCCTTCTACGAGCAGTACTTC.

Many counts were recorded for this clonotype. This chain links TRBV2 with TRBJ1-3; the D gene is possibly TRBD1 (5 bases). The germline V and J ends were trimmed by 6 bases and 3 bases, with 12 bases remaining between them. The CDR3 sequence is 14 residues long. Germline V gene data show CDR1 as SNHLY and CDR2 as FYNNEI. CDR3 nucleotides: TGTGCCAGCAGCCTACCGGGGCTTGGAAACACCATATATTTT. This sequence encodes CASSLPGLGNTIYF. Variable domain in full (rest from reference TRBV2 and TRBJ1-3): EPEVTQTPSHQVTQMGQEVILRCVPISNHLYFYWYRQILGQKVEFLVSFYNNEISEKSEIFDDQFSVERPDGSNFTLKIRSTKLEDSAMYFCASSLPGLGNTIYFGEGSWLTVV.

J is TRBJ1-5 and V is TRBV7-2; TRBD1 is a possible D gene (6 bases). V lost 4 bases to trimming and J lost 4 bases, with 11 bases between them. The CDR3 runs to 14 residues. Germline CDR1 SGHTA, CDR2 FQGNSA. The CDR3: CASSSDSKNQPQHF. The CDR3 nucleotides read TGTGCCAGCAGCTCGGACAGCAAAAATCAGCCCCAGCATTTT.

The CDR3 is CAISKSRGPGTQYF. The CDR3 coding sequence is TGTGCCATTTCCAAGAGTCGGGGGCCCGGGACCCAGTACTTC. The gene calls are TRBV5-4 and TRBJ2-5; tentatively, D is TRBD1 or TRBD2 (6 bases each). V was pared by 9 bases and J by 7 bases, with 22 bases between. This CDR3 has 14 amino acids. The germline gives CDR1 SGHNT, CDR2 YYREEE (reference sequence).

This clonotype was detected ten times or more. This chain links TRBV4-2 with TRBJ1-1; D unclear. V lost 0 bases to trimming and J lost 3 bases, with 11 bases between them. This CDR3 comprises 15 residues. CDR1 is LGHNA and CDR2 is YNFKEQ in the germline V gene. The DNA of the CDR3 is TGTGCCAGCAGCCAAGAGGGCGGTGTGGACACTGAAGCTTTCTTT. Protein product: CASSQEGGVDTEAFF.

This clonotype was picked up many times. V is TRBV15 and J is TRBJ2-7; TRBD1 aligns across 7 bases. CDR3 size: 17 residues. The J segment lost 4 bases and the V segment lost 0 bases, leaving 12 bases of the junction unmatched. Germline-derived CDR1 and CDR2 are LNHNV and YYDKDF (reference sequence). The CDR3 region is CATSREALRDRKYEQYF. DNA for the CDR3: TGTGCCACCAGCAGAGAAGCGCTCCGGGACAGAAAATACGAGCAGTACTTC. Based on the CDR3 plus reference TRBV15 and TRBJ2-7, the full variable domain is DAMVIQNPRYQVTQFGKPVTLSCSQTLNHNVMYWYQQKSSQAPKLLFHYYDKDFNNEADTPDNFQSRRPNTSFCFLDIRSPGLGDTAMYLCATSREALRDRKYEQYFGPGTRLTVT.

The chain joins TRBV29-1 to TRBJ1-2, with 10 positions matching TRBD1. Germline-derived CDR1 and CDR2 are SQVTM and ANQGSEA. The CDR3 runs 15 residues. Losses at the gene ends were 1 base for V and 1 base for J; bases not matched to a gene: 3. The CDR3 is CSVEARDRGNYGYTF. The CDR3 DNA follows: TGCAGCGTTGAAGCCCGGGACAGGGGTAACTATGGCTACACCTTC.

The chain carries TRBV28 and TRBJ2-5; 7 positions match TRBD1. Germline lookup yields CDR1 MDHEN and CDR2 SYDVKM. The CDR3 is made up of 16 amino acids. Trimming removed 5 bases from V and 5 bases from J; junction bases left unmatched: 14. CDR3 sequence reads: CASSPLGQAWGETQYF. The DNA of the CDR3 is TGTGCCAGCAGTCCCCTTGGACAGGCCTGGGGGGAGACCCAGTACTTC.

This clonotype was counted at least ten times. V usage is TRBV28 and J usage is TRBJ1-2; 7 bases fit TRBD1. This CDR3 is 14 amino acids long. J lost 5 bases, V lost 6 bases, and 9 bases had no gene match. Germline V lookup: CDR1 MDHEN, CDR2 SYDVKM. This chain's CDR3 is CASSPTGSGYGYTF. CDR3 DNA sequence: TGTGCCAGCAGCCCGACAGGGAGCGGATATGGCTACACCTTC.

This clonotype appeared many times. The chain has TRBV30 and TRBJ2-2, with unresolved D. Deletions cut 8 bases from V and 1 base from J, with 11 bases between. This CDR3 has 13 residues. The germline V gene encodes CDR1 GTSNPN and CDR2 SVGIG (reference sequence). CDR3 bases: TGTGCCCTATCAATCGGGAACACCGGGGAGCTGTTTTTT. Protein sequence: CALSIGNTGELFF. Looking up the rest from reference TRBV30 and TRBJ2-2 gives the full variable domain: SQTIHQWPATLVQPVGSPLSLECTVEGTSNPNLYWYRQAAGRGLQLLFYSVGIGQISSEVPQNLSASRPQDRQFILSSKKLLLSDSGFYLCALSIGNTGELFFGEGSRLTVL.

Remarks on this clonotype: This could be a read error, since a much larger clone is one nucleotide away. The chain recombines TRBV7-2 with TRBJ2-5, with D possibly called TRBD1 or TRBD2 (6 bases each). CDR1 is SGHTA, CDR2 FQGNSA, per germline. The length of the CDR3 is 15 residues. CDR3 residues: CASSLDRGRQGTQYF. For the CDR3, the DNA is TGTGCCAGCAGCTTAGACCGGGGGCGTCAAGGGACCCAGTACTTC.

This clonotype was detected many times. The chain combines TRBV20-1 with TRBJ2-3; D unresolved. V dropped 5 bases and J dropped 3 bases, with 27 bases sitting between them. Germline CDR1 is DFQATT and CDR2 is SNEGSKA (reference sequence). The CDR3 runs 18 residues. The CDR3 reads CSAFSAHDVRWATDTQYF. For the CDR3, the DNA is TGCAGTGCTTTCAGCGCACACGACGTTCGTTGGGCAACAGATACGCAGTATTTT.